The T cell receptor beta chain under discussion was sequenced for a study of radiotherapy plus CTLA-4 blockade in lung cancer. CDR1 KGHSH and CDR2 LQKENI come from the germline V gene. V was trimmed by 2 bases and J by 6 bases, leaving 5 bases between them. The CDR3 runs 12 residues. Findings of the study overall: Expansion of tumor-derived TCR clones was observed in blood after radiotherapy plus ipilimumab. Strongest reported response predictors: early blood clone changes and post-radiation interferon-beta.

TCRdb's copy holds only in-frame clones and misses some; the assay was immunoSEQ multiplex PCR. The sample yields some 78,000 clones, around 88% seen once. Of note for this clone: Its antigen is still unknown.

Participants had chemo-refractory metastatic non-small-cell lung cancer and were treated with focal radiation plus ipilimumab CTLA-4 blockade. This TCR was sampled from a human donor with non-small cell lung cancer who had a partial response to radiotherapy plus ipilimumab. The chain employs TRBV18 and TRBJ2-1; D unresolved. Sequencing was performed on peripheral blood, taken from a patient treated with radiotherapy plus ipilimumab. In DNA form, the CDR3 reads TGTGCCAGCTCACCAACCAGCAATGAGCAGTTCTTC. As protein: CASSPTSNEQFF.